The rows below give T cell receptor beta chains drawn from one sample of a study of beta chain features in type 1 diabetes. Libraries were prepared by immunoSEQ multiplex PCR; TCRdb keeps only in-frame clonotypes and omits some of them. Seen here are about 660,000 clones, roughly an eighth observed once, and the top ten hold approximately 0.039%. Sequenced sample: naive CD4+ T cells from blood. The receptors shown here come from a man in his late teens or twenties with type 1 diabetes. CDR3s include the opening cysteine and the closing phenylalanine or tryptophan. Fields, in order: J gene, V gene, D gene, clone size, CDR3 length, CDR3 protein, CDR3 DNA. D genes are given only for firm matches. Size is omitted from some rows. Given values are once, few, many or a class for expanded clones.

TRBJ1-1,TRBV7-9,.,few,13,CASRYLTETEAFF,TGTGCCAGCAGATATTTAACGGAGACTGAAGCTTTCTTT
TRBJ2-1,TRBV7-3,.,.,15,CASSPPGGGYNEQFF,TGTGCCAGCAGCCCACCCGGGGGCGGCTACAATGAGCAGTTCTTC
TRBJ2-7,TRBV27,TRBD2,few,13,CASRASGSHEQYF,TGTGCCAGCAGGGCTAGCGGGAGCCACGAGCAGTACTTC
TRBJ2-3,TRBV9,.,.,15,CASSPSARGTDTQYF,TGTGCCAGCAGCCCGAGCGCCCGTGGAACAGATACGCAGTATTTT
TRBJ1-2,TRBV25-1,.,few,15,CASSENPRGGYGYTF,TGTGCCAGCAGTGAAAACCCGAGAGGGGGCTATGGCTACACCTTC
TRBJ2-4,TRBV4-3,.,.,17,CASSQVSGLRAKNIQYF,TGCGCCAGCAGCCAAGTTTCAGGGTTGAGGGCCAAAAACATTCAGTACTTC
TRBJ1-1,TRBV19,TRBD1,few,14,CASSAGTANTEAFF,TGTGCCAGTAGTGCCGGGACAGCCAACACTGAAGCTTTCTTT
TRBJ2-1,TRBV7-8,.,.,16,CASSPGRVFYNEQCLF,TGTGCCAGCAGCCCCGGACGGGTATTCTACAATGAGCAATGTCTCTTC
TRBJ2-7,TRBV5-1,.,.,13,CASSPRDLNEQYF,TGCGCCAGCAGCCCCCGGGACCTCAACGAGCAGTACTTC
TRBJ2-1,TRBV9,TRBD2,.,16,CASSDWTSGGLNEQFF,TGTGCCAGCAGCGACTGGACTAGCGGGGGACTCAATGAGCAGTTCTTC
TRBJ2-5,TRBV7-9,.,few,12,CASSLIGETQYF,TGTGCCAGCAGCTTAATCGGAGAGACCCAGTACTTC
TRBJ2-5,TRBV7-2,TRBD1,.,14,CASSRTGIQETQYF,TGTGCCAGCAGCCGGACAGGGATACAAGAGACCCAGTACTTC
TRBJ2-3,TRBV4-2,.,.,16,CASSQLGRSSTDTQYF,TGTGCCAGCAGCCAATTGGGCCGGTCTAGCACAGATACGCAGTATTTT
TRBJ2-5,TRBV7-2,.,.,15,CASSRIIGDQETQYF,TGTGCCAGCAGCCGAATTATAGGGGACCAAGAGACCCAGTACTTC
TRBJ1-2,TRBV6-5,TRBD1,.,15,CASSYTVQGLYGYTF,TGTGCCAGCAGTTACACGGTACAGGGGCTTTATGGCTACACCTTC
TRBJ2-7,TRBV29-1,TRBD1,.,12,CSVSGQGYEQYF,TGCAGCGTTTCGGGACAGGGCTACGAGCAGTACTTC
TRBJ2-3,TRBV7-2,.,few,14,CASSLEQSTDTQYF,TGTGCCAGCAGCTTAGAGCAGTCCACAGATACGCAGTATTTT
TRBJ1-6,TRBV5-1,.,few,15,CASSFTSGGNSPLHF,TGCGCCAGCAGCTTTACCAGCGGAGGGAATTCACCCCTCCACTTT
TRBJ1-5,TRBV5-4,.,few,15,CASSLAGGGNQPQHF,TGTGCCAGCAGCTTGGCGGGGGGGGGCAATCAGCCCCAGCATTTT
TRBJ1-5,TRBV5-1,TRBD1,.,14,CASSSGTGNQPQHF,TGCGCCAGCAGCTCCGGGACAGGGAATCAGCCCCAGCATTTT
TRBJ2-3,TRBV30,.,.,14,CAWGSRGVTDTQYF,TGTGCCTGGGGGTCCAGGGGGGTCACAGATACGCAGTATTTT
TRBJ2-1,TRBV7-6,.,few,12,CASSYRRDEQFF,TGTGCCAGCAGCTACCGGAGGGATGAGCAGTTCTTC
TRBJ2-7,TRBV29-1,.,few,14,CSVAPRGSSYEQYF,TGCAGCGTTGCCCCCAGGGGCAGTTCCTACGAGCAGTACTTC
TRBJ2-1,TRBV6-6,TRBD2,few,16,CASSYSLAGYYNEQFF,TGTGCCAGCAGTTACTCTCTAGCGGGGTACTACAATGAGCAGTTCTTC
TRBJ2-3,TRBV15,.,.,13,CATRQAGTDTQYF,TGTGCCACTCGACAGGCCGGCACAGATACGCAGTATTTT
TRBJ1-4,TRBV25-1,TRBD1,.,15,CASSTIQGAGEKLFF,TGTGCCAGCAGTACAATACAGGGGGCAGGGGAAAAACTGTTTTTT
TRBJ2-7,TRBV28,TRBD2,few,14,CASTLGGGIYEQYF,TGTGCCAGCACCCTCGGGGGGGGCATCTACGAGCAGTACTTC